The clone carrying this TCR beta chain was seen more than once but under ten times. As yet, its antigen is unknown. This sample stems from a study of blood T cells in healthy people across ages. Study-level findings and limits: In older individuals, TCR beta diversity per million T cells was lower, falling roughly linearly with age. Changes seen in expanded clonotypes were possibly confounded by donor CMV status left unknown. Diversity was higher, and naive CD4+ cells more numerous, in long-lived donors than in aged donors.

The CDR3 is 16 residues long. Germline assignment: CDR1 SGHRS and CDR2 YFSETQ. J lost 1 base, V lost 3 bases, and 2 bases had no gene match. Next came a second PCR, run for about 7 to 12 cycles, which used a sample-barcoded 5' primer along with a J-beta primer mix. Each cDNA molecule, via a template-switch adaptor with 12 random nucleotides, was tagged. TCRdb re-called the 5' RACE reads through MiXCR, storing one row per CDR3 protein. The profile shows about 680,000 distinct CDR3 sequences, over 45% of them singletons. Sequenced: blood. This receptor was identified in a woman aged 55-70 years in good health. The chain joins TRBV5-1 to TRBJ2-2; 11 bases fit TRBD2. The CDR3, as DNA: TGCGCCAGCAGCTACACTAGCGGGAGGAACACCGGGGAGCTGTTTTTT. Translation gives CASSYTSGRNTGELFF. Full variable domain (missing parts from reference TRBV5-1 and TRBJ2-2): KAGVTQTPRYLIKTRGQQVTLSCSPISGHRSVSWYQQTPGQGLQFLFEYFSETQRNKGNFPGRFSGRQFSNSRSEMNVSTLELGDSALYLCASSYTSGRNTGELFFGEGSRLTVL.